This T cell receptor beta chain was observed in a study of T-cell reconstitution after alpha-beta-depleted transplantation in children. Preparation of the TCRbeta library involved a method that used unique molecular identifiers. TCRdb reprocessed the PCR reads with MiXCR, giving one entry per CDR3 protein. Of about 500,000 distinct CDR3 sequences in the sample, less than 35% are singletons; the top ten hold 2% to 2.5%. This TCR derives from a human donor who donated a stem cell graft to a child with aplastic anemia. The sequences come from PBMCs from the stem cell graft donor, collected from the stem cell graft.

DNA for the CDR3: TGTGCCAGCAGCGAAGGGACAGATTTATACGAGCAGTACTTC. Its protein is CASSEGTDLYEQYF. The chain is built from TRBV7-6 and TRBJ2-7; 7 bases match TRBD1. This CDR3 region has 14 residues. The V segment lost 5 bases and the J segment 4 bases; nucleotides outside the gene matches: 8. Germline V CDR1 and CDR2: SGHVS, FNYEAQ.